This T cell receptor (beta chain) appears in the sequencing data of a study of shared clonotypes between healthy human individuals. CD45RO-negative cells were positively selected for CCR7, leaving out terminally differentiated effector memory CD45RA+ cells. Donors included only healthy HIV-negative adults lacking recent acute infections or vaccinations. General observations from the study: Apart from blood, nothing was sampled; tissue repertoires likely differ.

Several immunoSEQ plates received, in even portions, the genomic DNA of each subset. Assay used: immunoSEQ multiplex PCR; TCRdb lists only in-frame clones, some missing. The sample records approximately 2,000,000 clones, over 85% being singletons. There are 14 residues in the CDR3. Per germline, CDR1 MGHRA and CDR2 YSYEKL. Unmatched junction bases numbered 5, after V lost 4 bases and J lost 4 bases. As regards this clone: Its antigen is as yet unknown.

Sequencing was done on a sample of naive CD8+ T cells from PBMCs. The V and J genes are TRBV4-1 and TRBJ1-1; 8 bases fit TRBD1. The clonotype comes from a man between 18 and 29 years old in good health. Some clones in this sample may be carry-over from other donors' samples. Here the CDR3 reads CASSPGQGTTEAFF. The CDR3 DNA sequence: TGCGCCAGCAGCCCCGGACAGGGTACCACTGAAGCTTTCTTT.